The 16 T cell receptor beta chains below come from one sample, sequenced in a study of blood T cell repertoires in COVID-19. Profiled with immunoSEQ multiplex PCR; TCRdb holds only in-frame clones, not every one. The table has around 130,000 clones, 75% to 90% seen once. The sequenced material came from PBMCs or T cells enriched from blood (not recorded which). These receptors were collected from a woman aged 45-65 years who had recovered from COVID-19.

CDR3 nucleotide sequence: TGTGCCAGCAGCTTAGGTGACAGGGACTCACCCCTCCACTTT. Translated, it gives CASSLGDRDSPLHF. The chain is built from TRBV7-9 and TRBJ1-6; 7 bases are shared with TRBD1. Germline-derived CDR1 and CDR2 are SEHNR and FQNEAQ (reference sequence). The trim removed 1 base at V and 10 bases at J, leaving 4 bases unmatched. This CDR3 has 14 amino acids.

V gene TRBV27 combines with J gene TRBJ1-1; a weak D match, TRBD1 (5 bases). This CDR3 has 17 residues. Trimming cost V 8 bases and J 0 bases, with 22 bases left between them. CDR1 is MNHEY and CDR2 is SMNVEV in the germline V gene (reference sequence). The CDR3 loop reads CASLRRSDNRLNTEAFF. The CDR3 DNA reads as TGTGCCAGCCTAAGACGTTCCGACAACAGGTTGAACACTGAAGCTTTCTTT.

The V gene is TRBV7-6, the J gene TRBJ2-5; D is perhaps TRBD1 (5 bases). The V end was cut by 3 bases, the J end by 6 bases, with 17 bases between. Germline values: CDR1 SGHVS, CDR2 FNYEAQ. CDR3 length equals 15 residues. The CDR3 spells CASSFQGRAGQTQYF. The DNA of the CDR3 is TGTGCCAGCAGCTTTCAGGGCAGGGCCGGGCAGACCCAGTACTTC. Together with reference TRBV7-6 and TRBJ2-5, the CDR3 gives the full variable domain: GAGVSQSPRYKVTKRGQDVALRCDPISGHVSLYWYRQALGQGPEFLTYFNYEAQQDKSGLPNDRFSAERPEGSISTLTIQRTEQRDSAMYRCASSFQGRAGQTQYFGPGTRLLVL.

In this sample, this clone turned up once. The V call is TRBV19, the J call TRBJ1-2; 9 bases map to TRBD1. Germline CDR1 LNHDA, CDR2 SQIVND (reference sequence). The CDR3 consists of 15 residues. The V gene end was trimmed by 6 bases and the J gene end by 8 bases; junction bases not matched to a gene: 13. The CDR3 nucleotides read TGTGCCAGTAGCAGGGACAGGGCGGGATTGAGGGGCTACACCTTC. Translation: CASSRDRAGLRGYTF.

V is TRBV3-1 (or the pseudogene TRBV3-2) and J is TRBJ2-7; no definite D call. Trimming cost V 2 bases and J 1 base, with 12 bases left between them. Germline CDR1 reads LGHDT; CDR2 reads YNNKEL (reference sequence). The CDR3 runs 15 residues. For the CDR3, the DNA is TGTGCCAGCAGCCAATCCTACAGCTCATCCTACGAGCAGTACTTC. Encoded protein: CASSQSYSSSYEQYF.

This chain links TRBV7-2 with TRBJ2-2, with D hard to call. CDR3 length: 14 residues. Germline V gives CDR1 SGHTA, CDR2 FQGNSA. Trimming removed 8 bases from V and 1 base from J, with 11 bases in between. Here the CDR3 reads CASVRFRNTGELFF. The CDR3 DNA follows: TGTGCCAGCGTCAGGTTTAGGAACACCGGGGAGCTGTTTTTT.

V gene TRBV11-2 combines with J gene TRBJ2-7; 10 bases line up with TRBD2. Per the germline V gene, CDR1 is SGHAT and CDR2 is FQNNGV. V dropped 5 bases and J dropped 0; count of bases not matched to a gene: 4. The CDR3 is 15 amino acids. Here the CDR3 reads CASSLAGEASYEQYF. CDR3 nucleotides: TGTGCCAGCAGCCTAGCGGGGGAAGCCTCCTACGAGCAGTACTTC.

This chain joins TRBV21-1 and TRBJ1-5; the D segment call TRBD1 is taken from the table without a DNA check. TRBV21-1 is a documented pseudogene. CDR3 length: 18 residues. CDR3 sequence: CASSKGTGVLPPNQPQHF. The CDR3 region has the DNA TGTGCCAGCAGCAAAGGGACAGGGGTCCTCCCTCCGAATCAGCCCCAGCATTTT.

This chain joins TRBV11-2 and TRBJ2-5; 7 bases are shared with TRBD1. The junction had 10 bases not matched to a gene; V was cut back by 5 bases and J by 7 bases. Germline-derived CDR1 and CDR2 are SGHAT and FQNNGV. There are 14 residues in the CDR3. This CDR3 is CASSTRQGTGTQYF. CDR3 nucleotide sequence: TGTGCCAGCAGCACGCGACAGGGAACGGGGACCCAGTACTTC.

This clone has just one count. In DNA form, the CDR3 reads TGTGCCAGCAGTCCCGGGACAGTCGTATACAATGAGCAGTTCTTC. Translated, it gives CASSPGTVVYNEQFF. V gene TRBV27 combines with J gene TRBJ2-1; 7 bases match TRBD1. Germline trimming cut 5 bases from V and 4 bases from J; bases unmatched to any gene: 8. Germline lookup yields CDR1 MNHEY and CDR2 SMNVEV (reference sequence). There are 15 residues in the CDR3.

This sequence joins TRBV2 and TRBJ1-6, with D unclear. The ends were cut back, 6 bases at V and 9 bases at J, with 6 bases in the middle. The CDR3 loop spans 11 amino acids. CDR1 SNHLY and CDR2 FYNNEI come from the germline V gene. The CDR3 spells CASRGPSPLHF. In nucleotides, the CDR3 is TGTGCCAGCAGGGGCCCTTCACCCCTCCACTTT. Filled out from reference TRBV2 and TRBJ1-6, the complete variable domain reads EPEVTQTPSHQVTQMGQEVILRCVPISNHLYFYWYRQILGQKVEFLVSFYNNEISEKSEIFDDQFSVERPDGSNFTLKIRSTKLEDSAMYFCASRGPSPLHFGNGTRLTVT.

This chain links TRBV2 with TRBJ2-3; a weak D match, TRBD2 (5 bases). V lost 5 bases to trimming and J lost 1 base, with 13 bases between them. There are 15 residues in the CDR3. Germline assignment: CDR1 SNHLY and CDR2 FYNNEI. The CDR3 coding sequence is TGTGCCAGCAGTAGACGAGCGGCACGCACAGATACGCAGTATTTT. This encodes CASSRRAARTDTQYF.

The CDR3 nucleotides read TGTGCCAGCTCACCACCACCCCTGGGCGAAAAACTGTTTTTT. This gives the protein CASSPPPLGEKLFF. The rearrangement links TRBV18 to TRBJ1-4; D not resolved. In germline, CDR1 is KGHSH, CDR2 LQKENI. Trimming shortened V by 0 bases and J by 8 bases, and 10 bases separated the two germline ends. The CDR3 consists of 14 residues.

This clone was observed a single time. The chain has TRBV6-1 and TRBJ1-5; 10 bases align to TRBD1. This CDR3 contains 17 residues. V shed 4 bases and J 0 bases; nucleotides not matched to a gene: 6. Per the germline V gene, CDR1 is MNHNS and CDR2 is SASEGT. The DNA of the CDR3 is TGTGCCAGCAGTGGAGGGACAGGGGCGTATAGCAATCAGCCCCAGCATTTT. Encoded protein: CASSGGTGAYSNQPQHF.

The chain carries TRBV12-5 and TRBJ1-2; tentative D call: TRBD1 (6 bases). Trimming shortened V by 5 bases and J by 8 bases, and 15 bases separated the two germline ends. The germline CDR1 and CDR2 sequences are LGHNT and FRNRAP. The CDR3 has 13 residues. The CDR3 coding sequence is TGTGCTAGTGGTGAAACAGGGACTATGGGCTACACCTTC. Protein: CASGETGTMGYTF.

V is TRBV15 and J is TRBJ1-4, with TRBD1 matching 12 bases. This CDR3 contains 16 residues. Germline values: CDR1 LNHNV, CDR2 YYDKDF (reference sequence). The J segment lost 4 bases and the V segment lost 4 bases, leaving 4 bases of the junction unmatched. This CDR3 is CATSTGTGGSNEKLFF. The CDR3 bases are TGTGCCACCAGCACCGGGACAGGGGGCAGTAATGAAAAACTGTTTTTT.